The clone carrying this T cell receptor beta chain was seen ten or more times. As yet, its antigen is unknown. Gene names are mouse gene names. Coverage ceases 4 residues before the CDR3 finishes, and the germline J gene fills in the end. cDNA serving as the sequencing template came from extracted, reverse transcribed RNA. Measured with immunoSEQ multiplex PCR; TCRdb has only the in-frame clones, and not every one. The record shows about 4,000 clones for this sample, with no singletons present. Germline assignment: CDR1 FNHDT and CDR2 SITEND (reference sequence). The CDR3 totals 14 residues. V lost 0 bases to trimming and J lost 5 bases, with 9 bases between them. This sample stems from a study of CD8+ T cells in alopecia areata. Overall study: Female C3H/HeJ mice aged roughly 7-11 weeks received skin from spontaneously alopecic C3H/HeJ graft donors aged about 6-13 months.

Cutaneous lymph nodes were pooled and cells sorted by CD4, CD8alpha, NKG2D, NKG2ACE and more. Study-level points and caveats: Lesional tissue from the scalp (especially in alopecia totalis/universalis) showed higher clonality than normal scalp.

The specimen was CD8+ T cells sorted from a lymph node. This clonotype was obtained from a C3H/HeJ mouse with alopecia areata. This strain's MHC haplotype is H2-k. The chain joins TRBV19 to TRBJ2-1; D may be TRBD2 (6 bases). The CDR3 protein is CASSIVMGDAEQFF. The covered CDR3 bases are TGTGCCAGCAGTATAGTGATGGGGGATGCT.